The rows below give T cell receptor beta chains drawn from one sample of a study of shared clonotypes between healthy human individuals. Produced via immunoSEQ multiplex PCR; TCRdb's table is partial and in-frame only. The sample consists of roughly 1,500,000 clones, 95% to 99% of them appearing once. Input material: naive CD4+ T cells sorted from blood. The origin of the receptors is a man between 25 and 39 years old in good health. The CDR3 runs from the conserved cysteine through the conserved F or W. A D gene is named only where the DNA matches it firmly. Clone size is given for some rows only: seen once, a few or many times, or a class if the clone is expanded.

V	J	size	D	CDR3	DNA
TRBV18	TRBJ2-5	-	TRBD1	CASSSGGQGQETQYF	TGTGCCAGCTCAAGTGGGGGACAGGGCCAAGAGACCCAGTACTTC
TRBV5-1	TRBJ1-2	-	TRBD1	CASSLAGQDYGYTF	TGCGCCAGCAGCTTGGCGGGACAGGATTATGGCTACACCTTC
TRBV5-6	TRBJ2-3	-	-	CASSALGESPSTDTQYF	TGTGCCAGCAGCGCCCTGGGTGAGTCGCCTAGCACAGATACGCAGTATTTT
TRBV2	TRBJ1-5	-	TRBD1	CASSGPNRTGGKQPQHF	TGTGCCAGCAGCGGGCCGAATCGGACAGGAGGGAAACAGCCCCAGCATTTT
TRBV27	TRBJ1-5	-	-	CASSPRGPDQPQHF	TGTGCCAGCAGTCCCAGGGGTCCTGATCAGCCCCAGCATTTT
TRBV6-1	TRBJ1-5	-	-	CASRETAGPTFQHF	TGTGCCAGCAGGGAGACAGCCGGTCCTACCTTCCAGCATTTT
TRBV10-1	TRBJ2-2	-	TRBD2	CASRAGGSTGELFF	TGCGCCAGCAGAGCGGGAGGTTCCACCGGGGAGCTGTTTTTT
TRBV18	TRBJ1-3	-	-	CASSPPSLDSGNTIYF	TGTGCCAGCTCACCACCGTCCTTAGACTCTGGAAACACCATATATTTT
TRBV19	TRBJ1-1	-	-	CASSIILMNTEAFF	TGTGCCAGTAGTATAATACTTATGAACACTGAAGCTTTCTTT
TRBV27	TRBJ1-1	-	-	CASSSAGQPGEGAFF	TGTGCCAGCAGTTCTGCTGGGCAGCCCGGGGAGGGAGCTTTCTTT
TRBV9	TRBJ2-5	-	-	CASSVPGETQYF	TGTGCCAGCAGCGTCCCCGGGGAGACCCAGTACTTC
TRBV19	TRBJ2-7	-	-	CASSRTSYEQYF	TGTGCCAGTAGCCGGACATCCTACGAGCAGTACTTC
TRBV7-9	TRBJ2-1	-	TRBD2	CASSPPRLAGVNEQFF	TGTGCCAGCAGCCCACCCCGACTAGCGGGAGTCAATGAGCAGTTCTTC
TRBV11-2	TRBJ1-1	-	-	CASSFGVQGEAFF	TGTGCCAGCAGCTTTGGGGTCCAGGGTGAAGCTTTCTTT
TRBV5-1	TRBJ2-1	-	TRBD2	CASSPTTSGAGDEQFF	TGCGCCAGCAGCCCTACCACTAGCGGGGCCGGCGATGAGCAGTTCTTC
TRBV2	TRBJ2-7	-	TRBD2	CASKYSAGPPLEQYF	TGTGCCAGCAAGTATTCAGCGGGACCCCCCCTGGAGCAGTACTTC
TRBV5-4	TRBJ1-2	once	-	CASSLASNYGYTF	TGTGCCAGCAGCTTGGCCTCAAACTATGGCTACACCTTC
TRBV5-6	TRBJ2-1	-	-	CASSLRQTYNEQFF	TGTGCCAGCAGCCTAAGACAGACCTACAATGAGCAGTTCTTC
TRBV19	TRBJ2-3	-	-	CASSVPGSTDTQYF	TGTGCCAGTAGCGTTCCCGGGAGCACAGATACGCAGTATTTT
TRBV15	TRBJ2-2	-	TRBD1	CATSRGTGTNTGELFF	TGTGCCACCAGCAGGGGGACAGGAACGAACACCGGGGAGCTGTTTTTT
TRBV9	TRBJ2-2	-	-	CASNSPGKAENGELFF	TGTGCCAGCAACTCTCCAGGGAAAGCGGAAAACGGGGAGCTGTTTTTT
TRBV5-1	TRBJ2-6	-	-	CASSSQGTGANVLTF	TGCGCCAGCAGCTCCCAGGGGACAGGGGCCAACGTCCTGACTTTC
TRBV11-2	TRBJ2-7	-	TRBD2	CASGGDYEQYF	TGTGCCAGCGGGGGGGACTACGAGCAGTACTTC
TRBV6-1	TRBJ2-1	-	-	CASNSWRNEQFF	TGTGCCAGCAACTCTTGGCGCAATGAGCAGTTCTTC
TRBV18	TRBJ2-3	-	TRBD2	CASSPRLAGEGDTQYF	TGTGCCAGCTCACCTCGCCTAGCGGGAGAAGGAGATACGCAGTATTTT
TRBV5-4	TRBJ2-3	-	-	CASSFPAGGPGDTQYF	TGTGCCAGCAGCTTCCCCGCCGGGGGGCCGGGAGATACGCAGTATTTT
TRBV23-1	TRBJ1-5	-	-	CASSQLNQPQHF	TGCGCCAGCAGTCAGTTGAATCAGCCCCAGCATTTT
TRBV2	TRBJ1-3	-	-	CASSDRGRSGNTIYF	TGTGCCAGCAGTGATAGGGGCCGCTCTGGAAACACCATATATTTT
TRBV7-9	TRBJ1-5	-	TRBD1	CASSLRGQNSNQPQHF	TGTGCCAGCAGCTTAAGGGGACAGAATAGCAATCAGCCCCAGCATTTT
TRBV29-1	TRBJ1-3	-	-	CSVEERGSGNTIYF	TGCAGCGTTGAAGAGAGAGGGAGTGGAAACACCATATATTTT
TRBV7-6	TRBJ2-2	-	TRBD1	CASSLGGQPPGELFF	TGTGCCAGCAGCTTAGGGGGACAGCCCCCCGGGGAGCTGTTTTTT
TRBV9	TRBJ2-3	-	-	CASSPGVSPGTDTQYF	TGTGCCAGCAGCCCCGGCGTCAGTCCCGGCACAGATACGCAGTATTTT
TRBV5-5	TRBJ2-1	-	TRBD2	CASGSSGSYNEQFF	TGTGCCAGCGGGTCTAGCGGGAGTTACAATGAGCAGTTCTTC
TRBV7-8	TRBJ2-7	once	TRBD2	CASSPRKAGHYEQYF	TGTGCCAGCAGCCCCCGAAAAGCGGGGCACTACGAGCAGTACTTC
TRBV19	TRBJ2-1	-	TRBD1	CASSLSGQPNNEQFF	TGTGCCAGTAGTCTCTCGGGACAGCCAAACAATGAGCAGTTCTTC
TRBV7-9	TRBJ2-7	-	-	CASSLGRPYEQYF	TGTGCCAGCAGCTTAGGAAGACCCTACGAGCAGTACTTC
TRBV7-2	TRBJ2-1	-	TRBD1	CASSFGGQGAMNEQFF	TGTGCCAGCAGCTTTGGGGGACAGGGGGCTATGAATGAGCAGTTCTTC
TRBV9	TRBJ1-4	-	-	CASGPSLRSEKLFF	TGTGCCAGCGGTCCGAGCCTCAGGAGTGAAAAACTGTTTTTT
TRBV18	TRBJ2-5	-	TRBD2	CASSLRPAGSRETQYF	TGTGCCAGCTCCCTAAGGCCAGCGGGGTCCCGAGAGACCCAGTACTTC
TRBV15	TRBJ2-7	-	TRBD2	CATSRVLSGPSYEQYF	TGTGCCACCAGCAGAGTCCTTAGCGGGCCCTCCTACGAGCAGTACTTC
TRBV7-9	TRBJ1-1	-	-	CASTPRERAEAFF	TGTGCCAGCACCCCCCGCGAACGGGCTGAAGCTTTCTTT
TRBV18	TRBJ2-1	-	TRBD2	CASSLLTSGSSYNEQFF	TGTGCCAGCTCACTCCTAACGAGCGGGAGCTCCTACAATGAGCAGTTCTTC
TRBV9	TRBJ2-4	once	-	CASSVESSLVGIQYF	TGTGCCAGCAGCGTAGAATCCAGCTTGGTAGGCATTCAGTACTTC
TRBV15	TRBJ2-7	-	-	CATSSRATYEQYF	TGTGCCACCAGCAGCCGGGCCACCTACGAGCAGTACTTC
TRBV19	TRBJ1-2	-	-	CASSIYALKDYGYTF	TGTGCCAGTAGTATTTACGCACTGAAGGACTATGGCTACACCTTC
TRBV14	TRBJ2-1	-	TRBD2	CASSQVRPGTSGIGEQFF	TGTGCCAGCAGCCAAGTAAGGCCCGGGACTAGCGGTATCGGTGAGCAGTTCTTC
TRBV6-6	TRBJ2-7	-	TRBD1	CASSYSAGGAIGQYF	TGTGCCAGCAGTTACTCGGCAGGGGGCGCAATAGGGCAGTACTTC
TRBV6-1	TRBJ1-2	-	-	CASSPTSGSLYGYTF	TGTGCCAGCAGCCCCACTTCAGGGTCGCTTTATGGCTACACCTTC